This T cell receptor (beta chain) stems from a study of STAT5B mutations in CD4+ large granular lymphocyte leukemia. About the research overall: The CDR3 'QG' motif was associated with a particular HLA allele among healthy donors.

Overall study results and limits: 8/27 top patient clones versus 2/35 control clones were TRBV06-family.

Details on this clone: Antigen specificity is unknown.

Some clones are missing from TCRdb's copy, which holds only in-frame ones; the method was immunoSEQ multiplex PCR. The sample holds fewer than 35,000 clones, 69% seen once. This CDR3 is built from 15 residues. Looked up from germline, CDR1 is SGHRS and CDR2 is YFSETQ. The trim removed 4 bases at V and 11 bases at J, leaving 14 bases unmatched. This TCR came from a human donor in good health. Sequenced sample: CD4+ T cells from blood buffy coats. This rearrangement joins TRBV5-1 to TRBJ1-5; TRBD1 agrees at 8 bases. CDR3 DNA sequence: TGCGCCAGCAGCCCGGACAGGGCGCTGCTAGGGGCCCAGCATTTT. The encoded protein is CASSPDRALLGAQHF.